Below, 18 T cell receptor beta chains from the same sample are listed, as sequenced in a study of T cells in Graves' hyperthyroidism and ophthalmopathy. RNA transcripts were the template for amplifying TCR beta CDR3 regions. The primer set for the first-round RT-PCR of the TCR CDR3 was HTBI. TCRdb reprocessed the multiplex PCR reads with MiXCR, giving one entry per CDR3 protein. This table has hundreds of thousands of distinct CDR3 sequences, under 20% appearing once. Sequencing was carried out using blood. The receptor set was obtained from a woman between 25 and 40 years old with Graves' hyperthyroidism.

This clonotype was seen a handful of times. A much larger clone sits a single nucleotide away, making a read error possible. The chain couples TRBV2 to TRBJ2-4, with D uncertain. Germline V lookup: CDR1 SNHLY, CDR2 FYNNEI. This CDR3 is built from 14 residues. The DNA of the CDR3 is TGTGTCAGCAGTGACACCAAGGCCAAAAACATTCAGTACTTC. Protein product: CVSSDTKAKNIQYF.

The rearrangement joins TRBV25-1 to TRBJ2-7; 9 bases are shared with TRBD1. In germline, CDR1 is MGHDK, CDR2 SYGVNS. The CDR3 is made up of 13 amino acids. Germline trimming cut 6 bases from V and 6 bases from J; bases unmatched to any gene: 6. The CDR3 is CASSTGGFGEQYF. In DNA, the CDR3 is TGTGCCAGCAGCACAGGGGGCTTCGGCGAGCAGTACTTC.

This clonotype was detected ten times or more. This sequence joins TRBV2 and TRBJ2-1; possibly TRBD1 for D (7 bases). V was shortened by 6 bases and J by 2 bases, with 14 bases between the two germline ends. The CDR3 loop spans 15 amino acids. The germline V gene encodes CDR1 SNHLY and CDR2 FYNNEI. This CDR3 is CASSLDREAYNEQFF. The CDR3 DNA is TGTGCCAGCAGCCTAGACAGGGAGGCCTACAATGAGCAGTTCTTC. The variable domain in full, with the rest retrieved from reference TRBV2 and TRBJ2-1, is EPEVTQTPSHQVTQMGQEVILRCVPISNHLYFYWYRQILGQKVEFLVSFYNNEISEKSEIFDDQFSVERPDGSNFTLKIRSTKLEDSAMYFCASSLDREAYNEQFFGPGTRLTVL.

This clonotype was detected a few times. CDR3 nucleotide sequence: TGCGCCAGCAGCCTGAGACCGTTGGACGATTACAATGAGCAGTTCTTC. Its translation: CASSLRPLDDYNEQFF. This chain joins TRBV5-1 and TRBJ2-1; D not certain. The length of the CDR3 is 16 residues. Germline V gene data show CDR1 as SGHRS and CDR2 as YFSETQ. V gave up 4 bases and J gave up 4 bases, with 18 bases separating them.

At least ten counts were recorded for this clonotype. This rearrangement joins TRBV6-1 to TRBJ2-2, with D uncertain. The V end was cut by 5 bases, the J end by 0 bases, with 10 bases between. Germline-derived CDR1 and CDR2 are MNHNS and SASEGT. This CDR3 has 15 amino acids. CDR3 DNA sequence: TGTGCCAGCAGTCGTCTAGGCCCGAACACCGGGGAGCTGTTTTTT. Amino acids: CASSRLGPNTGELFF.

The chain uses TRBV28 and TRBJ2-6; either TRBD1 or TRBD2 may supply D (5 bases each). In germline, CDR1 is MDHEN, CDR2 SYDVKM. Trimming took 5 bases from V and 0 from J, leaving 14 bases between them. This CDR3 contains 17 residues. CDR3 in amino acids: CASSTSGAGSGANVLTF. CDR3 in DNA: TGTGCCAGCAGTACCTCCGGGGCTGGCTCTGGGGCCAACGTCCTGACTTTC.

Of note for this clonotype: A read error may be the cause here, since a much bigger clone is one base away. This rearrangement joins TRBV28 to TRBJ2-1, with 13 bases lining up with TRBD2. From germline, CDR1 is MDHEN and CDR2 SYDVKM. The CDR3 is 16 residues long. CDR3 nucleotides: TGTACCAGCAGCCAGACTAGCGGGAGGCTCTACAATGAGCAGTTCTTC. Protein product: CTSSQTSGRLYNEQFF.

Only a few counts were recorded for this clonotype. The rearrangement uses TRBV10-3 and TRBJ2-2; D ambiguous. The CDR3 consists of 14 residues. Looked up from germline, CDR1 is ENHRY and CDR2 is SYGVKD. Between the trimmed V and J ends, which lost 3 bases and 4 bases, there was a span of 9 bases. In nucleotides, the CDR3 is TGTGCCATCAGTGATACGACCGTCACCGGGGAGCTGTTTTTT. This codes for CAISDTTVTGELFF.

This rearrangement joins TRBV19 to TRBJ2-3, with 12 bases aligning to TRBD1. V lost 1 base and J lost 5; bases outside the gene matches: 4. The CDR3 covers 16 residues. CDR1 is LNHDA and CDR2 is SQIVND in the germline V gene (reference sequence). CDR3: CASSIVGQGAGDTQYF. CDR3 DNA: TGTGCCAGTAGTATAGTGGGACAGGGGGCCGGAGATACGCAGTATTTT. Variable domain in full (rest from reference TRBV19 and TRBJ2-3): DGGITQSPKYLFRKEGQNVTLSCEQNLNHDAMYWYRQDPGQGLRLIYYSQIVNDFQKGDIAEGYSVSREKKESFPLTVTSAQKNPTAFYLCASSIVGQGAGDTQYFGPGTRLTVL.

This clonotype was counted at least ten times. V gene TRBV20-1 combines with J gene TRBJ2-7; 8 bases are a match to TRBD2. CDR1 is DFQATT, CDR2 SNEGSKA, per germline (reference sequence). V dropped 0 bases and J dropped 2; count of bases not matched to a gene: 6. This CDR3 is built from 15 residues. The CDR3 sequence: CSARDRRGLAYEQYF. In DNA form, the CDR3 reads TGCAGTGCTAGAGATAGAAGGGGACTAGCCTACGAGCAGTACTTC.

This clonotype was observed many times. This chain links TRBV28 with TRBJ2-2; no clear D gene. Trimming shortened V by 2 bases and J by 3 bases, and 7 bases separated the two germline ends. This CDR3 has 14 amino acids. CDR1 and CDR2 (germline): MDHEN, SYDVKM. The CDR3 is CASSLLADTGELFF. The CDR3 DNA follows: TGTGCCAGCAGTTTACTCGCGGACACCGGGGAGCTGTTTTTT.

The J gene is TRBJ2-3, the V gene TRBV15, with a tentative D call TRBD1 (6 bases). This CDR3 is built from 17 residues. Trimming left V 9 bases short and J 2 bases short, with 24 bases between. Germline V gene lookup returns CDR1 LNHNV and CDR2 YYDKDF (reference sequence). CDR3 nucleotide sequence: TGTGCCACTCGCCTCGCCCGGGACACTCGAGACACAGATACGCAGTATTTT. It codes for CATRLARDTRDTDTQYF. Filled out from reference TRBV15 and TRBJ2-3, the complete variable domain reads DAMVIQNPRYQVTQFGKPVTLSCSQTLNHNVMYWYQQKSSQAPKLLFHYYDKDFNNEADTPDNFQSRRPNTSFCFLDIRSPGLGDTAMYLCATRLARDTRDTDTQYFGPGTRLTVL.

This clonotype was found many times. V gene TRBV28 combines with J gene TRBJ2-1; D call uncertain. Trimming stripped 7 bases from V and 0 bases from J, with 10 bases between. This CDR3 spans 14 amino acids. Germline CDR1 reads MDHEN; CDR2 reads SYDVKM. The DNA of the CDR3 is TGTGCCAGCAATCCTCCCAGCTCCTACAATGAGCAGTTCTTC. Its protein product is CASNPPSSYNEQFF.

V and J are TRBV5-4 and TRBJ1-2; 7 bases align to TRBD1. The V gene's germline CDR1 is SGHNT and CDR2 YYREEE (reference sequence). The V and J ends lost 0 bases and 4 bases, in that order; junction bases with no gene match: 15. This CDR3 comprises 18 residues. CDR3 nucleotide sequence: TGTGCCAGCAGCTTGGATCCCGGGACAGAGCTCCCCAGCTATGGCTACACCTTC. It encodes CASSLDPGTELPSYGYTF.

This clonotype was seen a handful of times. V usage is TRBV7-9 and J usage is TRBJ2-7; perhaps TRBD1 as D (6 bases). Germline V lookup: CDR1 SEHNR, CDR2 FQNEAQ (reference sequence). V was clipped by 11 bases and J by 1 base, with 15 bases between them. The CDR3 loop spans 13 amino acids. CDR3 sequence (DNA): TGTGCCGGACGGAGACAGGCATCCTACGAGCAGTACTTC. This codes for CAGRRQASYEQYF. Full variable domain (remainder filled in from reference TRBV7-9 and TRBJ2-7): DTGVSQNPRHKITKRGQNVTFRCDPISEHNRLYWYRQTLGQGPEFLTYFQNEAQLEKSRLLSDRFSAERPKGSFSTLEIQRTEQGDSAMYLCAGRRQASYEQYFGPGTRLTVT.

To note about this clonotype: No conserved phenylalanine or tryptophan is present at the end of the CDR3, so a read error is the likely explanation. J is TRBJ1-1 and V is TRBV6-9; D is uncertain. The CDR3 contains 14 residues. V was shortened by 3 bases and J by 0 bases, with 8 bases between the two germline ends. Looked up from germline, CDR1 is MNHGY and CDR2 is SVAAGI. The CDR3 sequence is CASSYRGLNTEAFS. CDR3 nucleotides: TGTGCCAGCAGTTACCGGGGTTTGAACACTGAAGCTTTCTCT.

This clonotype appeared a few times. V gene TRBV6-5 combines with J gene TRBJ1-2; TRBD1 aligns across 9 bases. The CDR3 contains 15 residues. Unmatched junction bases numbered 9, after V lost 2 bases and J lost 8 bases. CDR1 is MNHEY, CDR2 SVGAGI, per germline. CDR3 coding DNA: TGTGCCAGCAGTTACGGGGGGACAGGGTTGGGGGGCTACACCTTC. It encodes CASSYGGTGLGGYTF.

This chain connects TRBV30 to TRBJ2-1; no definite D call. V was cut by 1 base and J by 7 bases, with 11 bases left in between. The CDR3 runs 13 residues. Germline V gene sequence: CDR1 GTSNPN, CDR2 SVGIG (reference sequence). The CDR3 here is CAWSEAQSNEQFF. For the CDR3, the DNA is TGTGCCTGGAGTGAAGCCCAGTCTAATGAGCAGTTCTTC.